These T cell receptor beta chains were read from a single sample in a study of patients and donors after allogeneic stem cell transplantation. TCRdb re-called the RT-PCR reads with MiXCR, one entry per CDR3 protein. Counted here are roughly 40,000 distinct CDR3 sequences, 25% to 35% occurring once; the ten biggest clones make up around 72%. Material: blood, either unsorted or a sorted T cell fraction (not recorded which). These receptors all stem from a human donor who was either an allogeneic HSCT recipient or a stem cell or donor lymphocyte infusion donor (not recorded which). It is not recorded whose cells these are; they may come from a transplant donor. Both conserved end residues are part of each CDR3. The D gene is left open where the match is weak. For some rows the clone size is stated as once, few or many, or as a class when expanded; others skip it.

>TRBJ2-1|TRBV7-9|.|.
TGTGCCAGCAGCTTGGTAGTCGGACTCTACAATGAGCAGTTCTTC
CASSLVVGLYNEQFF
>TRBJ1-2|TRBV3-1|.|few
TGTGCCAGCAGCCAAACTACCGCAGGGTTCTATGGCTACACCTTC
CASSQTTAGFYGYTF
>TRBJ1-1|TRBV27|.|.
TGTGCCAGTCAGAAAGGGACCATGAACACTGAAGCTTTCTTT
CASQKGTMNTEAFF
>TRBJ2-3|TRBV10-3|TRBD1|.
TGTGCCATTGGGATTTACAGGGGCGGTTTTAACACAGATACGCAGTATTTT
CAIGIYRGGFNTDTQYF
>TRBJ2-1|TRBV4-3|.|few
TGCGCCAGCAGCCAAGCTGTTGCCGGGTTTACCTACAATGAGCAGTTCTTC
CASSQAVAGFTYNEQFF
>TRBJ1-5|TRBV20-1|TRBD1|many
TGCAGTGCTAGTAGGACAGGGGGCGTGCAGCCCCAGCATTTT
CSASRTGGVQPQHF
>TRBJ1-2|TRBV29-1|.|few
TGCAGCGTTGTCGATTGGCGGGTGTATGGCTACACCTTC
CSVVDWRVYGYTF
>TRBJ1-5|TRBV12-3/TRBV12-4|.|.
TGTGCCAGCAGTCCCAGGGGTCAGCCCCAGCATTTT
CASSPRGQPQHF
>TRBJ2-1|TRBV4-1|TRBD2|.
TGCGCAGTCAAATCAGCGGGAGAGCCCCCCTACAATGAGCAGTTCTTC
CAVKSAGEPPYNEQFF
>TRBJ1-2|TRBV5-1|.|few
TGCGCCAGCAGCTTGGTTTCGTACTATGGCTACACCTTC
CASSLVSYYGYTF
>TRBJ2-3|TRBV9|.|.
TGTGCCAGCAGCCCCCTCGGAGATACGCAGTATTTT
CASSPLGDTQYF
>TRBJ2-7|TRBV6-5|.|.
TGTGCCAGCAGTTATCAACACTACTCCTACGAGCAGTACTTC
CASSYQHYSYEQYF
>TRBJ1-1|TRBV2|.|few
TGTGCCAGCACCCAGGTGAACACTGAAGCTTTCTTT
CASTQVNTEAFF
>TRBJ2-1|TRBV6-5|TRBD1|.
TGTGCCAGCAGTTACTCGGGACAGGGGGCTAATCGGCAGTTCTTC
CASSYSGQGANRQFF
>TRBJ1-5|TRBV12-3/TRBV12-4|TRBD1|many
TGTGCCAGCGGTATTGTAGGGGGCCGGCAGCCCCAGCATTTT
CASGIVGGRQPQHF
>TRBJ2-5|TRBV7-4|TRBD2|.
TGTGCCAGCAGCTTAGGTTTCTTAGCGGGACTCCAAGAGACCCAGTACTTC
CASSLGFLAGLQETQYF
>TRBJ1-4|TRBV19|.|.
TGTGCCAGTAGTCCTCCAAACTTTGCAACTAATGAAAAACTGTTTTTT
CASSPPNFATNEKLFF
>TRBJ1-3|TRBV29-1|.|few
TGCAGCGTTCTCGGGCCCTCTGGAAACACCATATATTTT
CSVLGPSGNTIYF
>TRBJ2-7|TRBV6-4|TRBD1|once
TGTGCCAGCAGTGACTATGCAGGGGGCGCTTCCTACGAGCAGTACTTC
CASSDYAGGASYEQYF
>TRBJ2-7|TRBV9|TRBD2|.
TGTGCCAGCAGCGTAGAAGGCGGGAGAAGCTACGAGCAGTACTTC
CASSVEGGRSYEQYF
>TRBJ1-3|TRBV6-5|.|many
TGTGCCAGCAGTTACGGTACAGGGGGAAACACCATATATTTT
CASSYGTGGNTIYF
>TRBJ2-7|TRBV10-3|.|.
TGTGCCATCAGGGGGGAGTATAACTACGAGCAGTACTTC
CAIRGEYNYEQYF
>TRBJ1-2|TRBV7-3|TRBD1|many
TGTGCCAGCTCACCCAGGACAGGGGATGGCTACACCTTC
CASSPRTGDGYTF
>TRBJ2-1|TRBV2|.|few
TGTGCCACAACATTACTAGCAACAGGGGCGGCTTACAATGAGCAGTTCTTC
CATTLLATGAAYNEQFF
>TRBJ1-5|TRBV2|.|few
TGTGCCAGCAGTGGGGGATTGTATCAGCCCCAGCATTTT
CASSGGLYQPQHF
>TRBJ2-5|TRBV6-5|.|.
TGTGCCAGCAGTTACCAGTACCAAGAGACCCAGTACTTC
CASSYQYQETQYF